What follows are 5 T cell receptor beta chains derived from one specimen sequenced in a study of blood T cell repertoires in COVID-19. Generated by immunoSEQ multiplex PCR, the TCRdb table keeps only in-frame clones and is missing some. Of approximately 45,000 clones listed, 75% to 90% are singletons. The sequenced material came from peripheral blood. These receptor sequences come from a woman older than 75 with COVID-19, enrolled during active disease.

The chain joins TRBV5-1 to TRBJ1-2, with D possibly matching TRBD1 (5 bases). V was shortened by 1 base and J by 2 bases, with 9 bases between the two germline ends. This CDR3 has 14 residues. Looked up from germline, CDR1 is SGHRS and CDR2 is YFSETQ. CDR3 residues: CASSLIQGNYGYTF. As DNA, the CDR3 is TGCGCCAGCAGCTTGATCCAGGGAAACTATGGCTACACCTTC.

This clone has only a few counts. The same CDR3 arises from other DNA sequences in this sample as well. This rearrangement joins TRBV27 to TRBJ1-2; possible D gene TRBD1, 6 bases. This CDR3 has 12 residues. CDR1 MNHEY and CDR2 SMNVEV come from the germline V gene (reference sequence). The V end was cut by 2 bases, the J end by 5 bases, with 6 bases between. CDR3 sequence: CASSLQGYGYTF. As DNA, the CDR3 is TGTGCCAGCAGTTTACAGGGGTATGGCTACACCTTC.

The chain recombines TRBV28 with TRBJ1-3, with D unresolved. There are 11 residues in the CDR3. V was cut by 10 bases and J by 0 bases, with 4 bases left in between. Germline CDR1 reads MDHEN; CDR2 reads SYDVKM. For the CDR3, the DNA is TGTGCCACCTACTCTGGAAACACCATATATTTT. Its translation is CATYSGNTIYF. The full variable domain, its missing parts supplied by reference TRBV28 and TRBJ1-3, is DVKVTQSSRYLVKRTGEKVFLECVQDMDHENMFWYRQDPGLGLRLIYFSYDVKMKEKGDIPEGYSVSREKKERFSLILESASTNQTSMYLCATYSGNTIYFGEGSWLTVV.

The V call is TRBV3-1 (or the pseudogene TRBV3-2), the J call TRBJ2-3; a possible D gene is TRBD1 (5 bases). The CDR3 length is 13 residues. Germline CDR1 is LGHDT and CDR2 is YNNKEL (reference sequence). V lost 4 bases and J lost 7, with 12 bases in between. The CDR3 is CASSLRQSHTQYF. The CDR3 DNA is TGTGCCAGCAGCCTCCGACAGAGCCATACGCAGTATTTT.

This chain links TRBV11-2 with TRBJ2-7; TRBD2 matches 9 bases. The trim removed 5 bases at V and 3 bases at J, leaving 8 bases unmatched. The CDR3 has 15 amino acids. Germline V lookup: CDR1 SGHAT, CDR2 FQNNGV. The CDR3 DNA follows: TGTGCCAGCAGCCCCGGGACTAGCCGGGGCTACGAGCAGTACTTC. Protein sequence: CASSPGTSRGYEQYF.